This T cell receptor beta chain comes out of a study of T-cell reconstitution after alpha-beta-depleted transplantation in children. General observations from the study: A year post-transplant, T-cell counts and diversity derived mostly from newly produced T cells. About two months after transplant, alpha-beta T cells reportedly came from several hundred expanded graft clones. At day 60, the high TCRbeta diversity found in some patients originated from recipient T cells and thymic progenitors that had survived.

A TCRbeta library incorporating unique molecular identifiers was prepared. From the PCR reads, TCRdb called clonotypes with MiXCR, one entry per CDR3 protein. The sample contains 350,000 to 500,000 distinct CDR3 sequences, roughly 44% of which appear only once. About this clonotype: Its cognate antigen is unknown.

Trimming took 0 bases from V and 7 from J, leaving 17 bases between them. CDR3 length: 15 residues. Germline V lookup: CDR1 SGHRS, CDR2 YFSETQ. The material sequenced was PBMCs, taken before TCRalphabeta/CD19-depleted stem cell transplant. The receptor was derived from a girl aged 2 to 9 with aplastic anemia, due to receive a stem cell transplant. This chain joins TRBV5-1 and TRBJ2-7; the D gene is possibly TRBD1 (6 bases). The CDR3 spells CASSLEGETGEEQYF. The CDR3, as DNA: TGCGCCAGCAGCTTGGAGGGGGAGACCGGAGAGGAGCAGTACTTC.